The source of this T cell receptor beta chain is a study of CD8 T cells in ankylosing spondylitis. Whole-study results and caveats: A TCR beta motif of roughly eight highly homologous variants seemed to mark ankylosing spondylitis blood. In ankylosing spondylitis patients, matched synovial fluid reportedly showed significant enrichment of disease-linked clones.

The ends lost 2 bases at V and 5 bases at J; junction bases unmatched: 5. CDR3 length equals 15 residues. Germline V gene data show CDR1 as MNHEY and CDR2 as SVGAGI. A single record per CDR3 protein comes from TCRdb applying MiXCR to the 5' RACE reads. This table has approximately 440,000 distinct CDR3 sequences, about a sixth appearing once. For this clonotype: Antigen unknown.

Sequenced material: blood, either unsorted or a sorted T cell fraction (not recorded which). This TCR was recovered from a male donor with ankylosing spondylitis. The rearrangement links TRBV6-5 to TRBJ2-5; TRBD2 matches at 10 bases. The CDR3 DNA follows: TGTGCCAGCAGTTACCGCCTAGCGGGAGACGAGACCCAGTACTTC. It is translated as CASSYRLAGDETQYF.